This T cell receptor beta chain stems from a study of OX40 agonist ivuxolimab in advanced cancers. With respect to the entire study: The costimulatory receptor OX40 (CD134) was targeted by ivuxolimab, a fully human IgG2 agonistic monoclonal antibody. Peripheral TCRbeta sequencing aimed to test whether ivuxolimab altered TCR sequence diversity and caused clonal T-cell expansion. Partial responses occurred in three dose-escalation patients: two with cutaneous melanoma and one with hepatocellular carcinoma. In the dose-escalation cohort, around four fifths of patients were male, and the mean age was approximately 64 years, with a range of roughly 20 to 80. The paper describes the monotherapy dose-escalation part (N of about 47 patients) of the phase I trial of ivuxolimab. Intravenous ivuxolimab was administered to patients every 2 weeks at six dose levels: 0.01, 0.1, 0.3, 1.5, 3 and 10 mg/kg. Prior anti-PD-1, anti-PD-L1 or anti-CTLA-4 therapy was permitted, and about two fifths of dose-escalation patients had received checkpoint inhibitors. Among the roughly 54 dose-escalation patients, about 19 had hepatocellular carcinoma, around 15 melanoma, 9 renal cell carcinoma and 9 head and neck cancer. Results and caveats for the whole study, not just this receptor: In partial responders in the 0.1-3.0 mg/kg groups, normalized peripheral clonal expansion was found to be among the lowest, especially among CD8+ T cells. Low levels of normalized T-cell clonal expansion were also seen in some patients who did not respond. After ivuxolimab, expanded clones were on average more numerous among CD8+ T cells than among CD4+ T cells. At doses of 0.1 to 3.0 mg/kg, clonal expansion of both CD4+ and CD8+ T cells in blood was seen between baseline and week 6. Antigen specificity was not determined for the clonally expanded peripheral T cells.

With respect to this clone: The specificity of this receptor is unknown. No base-level quality is on record; no much larger clone is a single base apart.

CDR1 and CDR2 are read off the germline V gene (reference sequence) as LNHDA and SQIVND. The CDR3 measures 13 amino acids from cysteine to phenylalanine. Kept here is only the CDR3 DNA, which spans 39 bases and is read in frame from base 1. Relative to germline, V is missing 4 bases and J is missing 2 bases, with 1 base of the junction outside any gene match. To sequence the TCRbeta CDR3 region, genomic DNA was isolated from the sorted cells. The immunoSEQ Assay was used to sequence the TCRbeta CDR3 regions. Imported from immuneACCESS, the table was reduced by TCRdb to in-frame sequences with V and J called. These copies leave out some clones; in studies compared against another copy, an unresolved V gene accounts for under half, and the cause of the remainder is not known. The sample table holds 75,000 to 100,000 clones, of which roughly nine tenths were seen once. The top ten hold 5.5% of the sample.

The trial excluded patients who had a history of autoimmune disease or were on systemic immunosuppression. Peripheral blood for TCR sequencing was collected from all dose cohorts at baseline, on cycle 4 day 1, and on cycle 7 day 1. The samples were taken from a phase I, first-in-human, multicenter, open-label dose-escalation trial of ivuxolimab. Adults with locally advanced or metastatic head and neck squamous cell, hepatocellular, melanoma or renal cell carcinoma were enrolled in the trial. Before TCR sequencing, CD4+ T cells and CD8+ T cells were sorted from peripheral blood as separate populations.

The receptor's source is an adult with an advanced solid tumor such as melanoma, head and neck, liver or kidney cancer. The sequence is built from TRBV19 and TRBJ2-7, with TRBD1 matching 8 junction bases. The sequencing here drew on CD4+ or CD8+ T cells sorted from blood, taken in a trial of the OX40 agonist ivuxolimab. CDR3 protein: CASSTQGAYEQYF. The DNA is TGTGCCAGTAGTACACAGGGGGCCTACGAGCAGTACTTC.